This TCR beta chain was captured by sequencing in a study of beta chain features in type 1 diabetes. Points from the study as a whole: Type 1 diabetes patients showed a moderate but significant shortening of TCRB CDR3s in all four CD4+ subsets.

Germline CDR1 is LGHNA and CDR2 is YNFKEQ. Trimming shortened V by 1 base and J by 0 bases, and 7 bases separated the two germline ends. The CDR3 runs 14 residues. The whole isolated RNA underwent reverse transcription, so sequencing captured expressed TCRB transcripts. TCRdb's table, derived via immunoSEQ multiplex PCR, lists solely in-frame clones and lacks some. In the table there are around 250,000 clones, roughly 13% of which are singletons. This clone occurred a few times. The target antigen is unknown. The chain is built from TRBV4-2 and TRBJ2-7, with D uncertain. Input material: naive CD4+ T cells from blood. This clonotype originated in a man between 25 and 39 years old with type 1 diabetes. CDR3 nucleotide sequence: TGTGCCAGCAGCCAAGGAGCGAACTCCTACGAGCAGTACTTC. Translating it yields CASSQGANSYEQYF.